Listed below are T cell receptor beta chains from one sample, sequenced in a study of T cells in Graves' hyperthyroidism and ophthalmopathy. TCRdb re-analysed the multiplex PCR reads in MiXCR, keeping a single row per CDR3 protein. The table includes approximately 400,000 distinct CDR3 sequences, 15% to 19% detected once. The sequenced sample consisted of blood. The receptors here all came from a woman aged 18 to 35 with Graves' hyperthyroidism that later progressed to Graves' ophthalmopathy. The CDR3 runs from the conserved cysteine through the conserved F or W. A D gene is named only where the DNA matches it firmly. Where a row states a size, it is once, few, many or the class of an expanded clone; other rows omit it.

d_gene: TRBD1
v_gene: TRBV10-3
abundance: few
j_gene: TRBJ2-1
CDR3nt: TGTGCCATCAGTGAGACGGGGACAGGGGAGGCCAATGAGCAGTTCTTC
CDR3aa: CAISETGTGEANEQFF

d_gene: -
v_gene: TRBV27
abundance: many
j_gene: TRBJ1-2
CDR3nt: TGTGCCAGCAGTTTAGATGTGGGGGCTGGTGGCTACACCTTC
CDR3aa: CASSLDVGAGGYTF

d_gene: -
v_gene: TRBV6-2/TRBV6-3
abundance: -
j_gene: TRBJ1-5
CDR3nt: TGTGCCAGCATACTAATCCCGGGACATACGGAGCCCCAGCATTTT
CDR3aa: CASILIPGHTEPQHF

d_gene: TRBD1
v_gene: TRBV20-1
abundance: many
j_gene: TRBJ2-5
CDR3nt: TGCAGTGCCGGGAAGACAGGGCGACAAGAGACCCAGTACTTC
CDR3aa: CSAGKTGRQETQYF

d_gene: -
v_gene: TRBV10-3
abundance: -
j_gene: TRBJ1-5
CDR3nt: TGTGCCATCAGTGAGTCGAAGGGTTGGGAAGGAGCGGGGGCCAATCAGCCCCAGCATTTT
CDR3aa: CAISESKGWEGAGANQPQHF

d_gene: -
v_gene: TRBV15
abundance: many
j_gene: TRBJ2-1
CDR3nt: TGTGCCACCCGGGCTAGTCATAGCAATGAGCAGTTCTTC
CDR3aa: CATRASHSNEQFF

d_gene: TRBD2
v_gene: TRBV4-2
abundance: -
j_gene: TRBJ2-1
CDR3nt: TGTGCCAGCAGCCGTAGCGGGAGTTATCAGTTCTTC
CDR3aa: CASSRSGSYQFF

d_gene: -
v_gene: TRBV6-1
abundance: -
j_gene: TRBJ1-1
CDR3nt: TGTGCCAGCGGGTTTGGGGAGATCGGGATGAACACTGAAGCTTTCTTT
CDR3aa: CASGFGEIGMNTEAFF

d_gene: -
v_gene: TRBV28
abundance: -
j_gene: TRBJ1-5
CDR3nt: TGTGCCAGCAGTCAACAGGGAACTAGCAATCAGCCCCAGCATTTT
CDR3aa: CASSQQGTSNQPQHF

d_gene: -
v_gene: TRBV3-1
abundance: -
j_gene: TRBJ2-2
CDR3nt: TGTGCCAGCAGCCAACACCCGGGACTTAGCCGTACCGGGGAGCTGTTTTTT
CDR3aa: CASSQHPGLSRTGELFF

d_gene: TRBD2
v_gene: TRBV5-6
abundance: many
j_gene: TRBJ2-7
CDR3nt: TGTGCCAGCAGCTTGGCCTTTCAGGGAGGGTACGAGCAGTACTTC
CDR3aa: CASSLAFQGGYEQYF

d_gene: -
v_gene: TRBV5-1
abundance: -
j_gene: TRBJ2-3
CDR3nt: TGCGCCAGCAGCTCCGGGACCCACCTCGATCCGGATACGCAGTATTTT
CDR3aa: CASSSGTHLDPDTQYF